The entry below gives a single T cell receptor beta chain sequence along with its context. The antigen is not known. Assay used: immunoSEQ multiplex PCR; TCRdb lists only in-frame clones, some missing. The sample shows roughly 35,000 clones, approximately 94% of them seen only once. Trimming cost V 0 bases and J 3 bases, with 12 bases left between them. CDR1 and CDR2 from the germline V gene are MGHRA and YSYEKL. The CDR3 is 16 amino acids. This sample was included in a study of T cells in tuberculosis. Findings and caveats of the study: Smaller distances to GMM-specific TCRs suggested their expansion in active tuberculosis.

At study entry, adolescents had tuberculin skin tests and IGRA screening. This TCR came from a donor aged 10-29 years with latent tuberculosis or without tuberculosis infection. Some clones in this sample may be carry-over from other donors' samples. Material for sequencing was PBMCs. V usage is TRBV4-1 and J usage is TRBJ2-1; a weak D match, TRBD1 (5 bases). CDR3 bases: TGCGCCAGCAGCCAAGATACAGGCGCACACTACAATGAGCAGTTCTTC. Amino acids: CASSQDTGAHYNEQFF.